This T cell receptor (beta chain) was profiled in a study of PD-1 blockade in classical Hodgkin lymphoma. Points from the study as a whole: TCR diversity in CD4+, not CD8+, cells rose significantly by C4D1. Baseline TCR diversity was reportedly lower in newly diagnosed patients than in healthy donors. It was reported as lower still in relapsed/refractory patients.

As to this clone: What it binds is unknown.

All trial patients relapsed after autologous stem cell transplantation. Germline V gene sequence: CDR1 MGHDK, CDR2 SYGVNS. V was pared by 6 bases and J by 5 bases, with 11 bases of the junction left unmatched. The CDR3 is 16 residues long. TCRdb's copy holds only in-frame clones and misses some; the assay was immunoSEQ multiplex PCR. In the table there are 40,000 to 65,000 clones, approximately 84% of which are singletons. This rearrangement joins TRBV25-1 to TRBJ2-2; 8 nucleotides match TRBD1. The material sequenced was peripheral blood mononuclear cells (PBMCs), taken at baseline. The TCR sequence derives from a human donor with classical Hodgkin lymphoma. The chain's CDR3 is CASSRTGSISTGELFF. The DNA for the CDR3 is TGTGCCAGCAGCAGGACAGGGTCAATTAGTACCGGGGAGCTGTTTTTT.